This is a list of T cell receptor beta chains from one sample in a study of control samples from healthy donors and cancer patients. Sequenced by immunoSEQ multiplex PCR; TCRdb stores in-frame clones only, minus some. This table holds some 410,000 clones, over 75% found once. Material for sequencing was PBMCs. All receptors come from a man in his forties with head and neck cancer. The CDR3 runs from the conserved cysteine through the conserved F or W. The D gene is left open where the match is weak. Clone size is shown for a subset of rows, as once, few, many or a class of expanded clone.

TRBD1,TRBJ1-5,NA,TRBV7-2,CASSPGQGAVQGNQPQHF,TGTGCCAGCAGCCCCGGACAGGGGGCAGTTCAAGGCAATCAGCCCCAGCATTTT
TRBD1,TRBJ1-2,NA,TRBV4-1,CASSLPPGQSGYTF,TGCGCCAGCAGCCTGCCCCCGGGACAGTCTGGCTACACCTTC
TRBD1,TRBJ2-3,NA,TRBV29-1,CSVLGQGSTDTQYF,TGCAGCGTCCTAGGACAGGGGTCCACAGATACGCAGTATTTT
NA,TRBJ1-5,NA,TRBV7-6,CASSTYQGQPQHF,TGTGCCAGCAGCACATACCAGGGTCAGCCCCAGCATTTT
NA,TRBJ1-2,NA,TRBV12-3/TRBV12-4,CASNPDGFYGYTF,TGTGCCAGCAACCCGGACGGGTTCTATGGCTACACCTTC
NA,TRBJ1-4,NA,TRBV9,CASSVGGFSEKLFF,TGTGCCAGCAGCGTAGGGGGGTTCAGCGAAAAACTGTTTTTT
NA,TRBJ2-2,NA,TRBV16,CASSRAGGTGELFF,TGTGCCAGCAGCCGAGCTGGCGGCACCGGGGAGCTGTTTTTT
TRBD1,TRBJ2-7,NA,TRBV7-6,CASSLRGPDEQYF,TGTGCCAGCAGCCTCAGGGGGCCCGACGAGCAGTACTTC
NA,TRBJ2-5,NA,TRBV28,CASRTGSEETQYF,TGTGCCAGCAGGACCGGGTCTGAAGAGACCCAGTACTTC
NA,TRBJ1-4,NA,TRBV11-2,CASSRGGGEDEKLFF,TGTGCCAGCAGCCGAGGGGGTGGCGAAGATGAAAAACTGTTTTTT
TRBD2,TRBJ2-2,NA,TRBV5-4,CASAKWAGGTGELFF,TGTGCCAGTGCGAAGTGGGCCGGGGGGACCGGGGAGCTGTTTTTT
NA,TRBJ2-7,NA,TRBV5-5,CASSLYGGGSAYEQYF,TGTGCCAGCAGCTTGTATGGTGGGGGGTCAGCCTACGAGCAGTACTTC
TRBD1,TRBJ1-2,NA,TRBV7-2,CASSLGTGGSYGYTF,TGTGCCAGCAGCCTTGGGACAGGGGGAAGTTATGGCTACACCTTC
TRBD1,TRBJ1-3,once,TRBV7-8,CASSHGTGDTIYF,TGTGCCAGCAGCCACGGGACAGGGGACACCATATATTTT
NA,TRBJ2-7,NA,TRBV27,CASSFGQGLSYEQYF,TGTGCCAGCAGTTTCGGCCAGGGCCTTAGTTACGAGCAGTACTTC